This T cell receptor beta chain was captured by sequencing in a study of cytomegalovirus exposure and HLA in healthy donors. PCR involved 60 Vbeta and 13 Jbeta primers. The repertoire was sequenced with immunoSEQ multiplex PCR; TCRdb's copy has only in-frame clones and lacks some. The sample contains roughly 120,000 clones, 82% of which appear only once. The sequence was collected from a male donor in good health and CMV-seropositive. Material for sequencing was PBMCs.

CDR3: CASSLDRASEKLFF. CDR3 coding DNA: TGTGCCAGCAGCTTAGACCGAGCAAGTGAAAAACTGTTTTTT. This chain connects TRBV7-9 to TRBJ1-4; D gene unclear. From germline, CDR1 is SEHNR and CDR2 FQNEAQ (reference sequence). With 1 base removed from V and 7 bases from J, the gap between germline ends came to 10 bases. CDR3 size: 14 residues.